This T cell receptor (beta chain) appears in the sequencing data of a study of blood T cell repertoires in COVID-19. TCRdb's copy holds only in-frame clones and misses some; the assay was immunoSEQ multiplex PCR. The sample records about 89,000 clones, about 83% being singletons. The V end was cut by 0 bases, the J end by 3 bases, with 6 bases between. CDR1 SGHVS and CDR2 FQNEAQ come from the germline V gene. The CDR3 loop spans 14 amino acids. The chain has TRBV7-8 and TRBJ1-5; D ambiguous. The sequence came from a man aged 65-85 years with COVID-19, enrolled during active disease. Source material: peripheral blood. The CDR3 DNA reads as TGTGCCAGCAGCTTAGCACAGAACAATCAGCCCCAGCATTTT. This translates into CASSLAQNNQPQHF.